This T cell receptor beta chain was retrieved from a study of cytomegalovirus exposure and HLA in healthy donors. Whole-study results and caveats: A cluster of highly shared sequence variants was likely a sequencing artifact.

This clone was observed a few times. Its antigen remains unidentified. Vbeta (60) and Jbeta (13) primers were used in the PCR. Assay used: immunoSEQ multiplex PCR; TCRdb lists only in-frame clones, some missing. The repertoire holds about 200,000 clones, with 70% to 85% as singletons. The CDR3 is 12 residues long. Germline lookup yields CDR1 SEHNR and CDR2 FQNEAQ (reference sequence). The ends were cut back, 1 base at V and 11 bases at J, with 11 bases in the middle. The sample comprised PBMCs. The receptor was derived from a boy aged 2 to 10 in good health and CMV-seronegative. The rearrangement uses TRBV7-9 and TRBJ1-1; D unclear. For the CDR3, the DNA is TGTGCCAGCAGCTTAGTCCCCTCCGTGGCTTTCTTT. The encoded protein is CASSLVPSVAFF.